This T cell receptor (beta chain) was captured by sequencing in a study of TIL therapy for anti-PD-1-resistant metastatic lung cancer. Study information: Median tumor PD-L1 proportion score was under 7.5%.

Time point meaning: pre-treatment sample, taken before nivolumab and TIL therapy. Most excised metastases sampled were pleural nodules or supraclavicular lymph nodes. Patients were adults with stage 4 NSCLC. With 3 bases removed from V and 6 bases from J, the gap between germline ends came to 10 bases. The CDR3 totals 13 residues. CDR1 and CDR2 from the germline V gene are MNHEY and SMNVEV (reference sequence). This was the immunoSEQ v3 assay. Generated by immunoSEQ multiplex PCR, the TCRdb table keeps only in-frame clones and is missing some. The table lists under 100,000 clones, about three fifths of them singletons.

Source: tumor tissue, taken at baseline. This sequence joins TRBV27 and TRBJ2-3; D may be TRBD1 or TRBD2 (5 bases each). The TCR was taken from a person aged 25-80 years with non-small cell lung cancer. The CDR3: CASSFRGGDTQYF. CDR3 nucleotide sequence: TGTGCCAGCAGTTTTAGGGGCGGGGATACGCAGTATTTT.